This TCR beta chain was retrieved from a study of T cells in Graves' hyperthyroidism and ophthalmopathy. The CDR3 regions of TCR beta were amplified from RNA transcripts. The TCR CDR3 was amplified in a first-round RT-PCR using the HTBI primer set. TCRdb passed the multiplex PCR reads through MiXCR, listing each CDR3 protein once. The sample yields a few hundred thousand distinct CDR3 sequences, about 43% seen once. Note on this clonotype: Since the CDR3 does not end with the conserved phenylalanine or tryptophan, this likely comes from a read error. Because the CDR3's place on the DNA is in doubt, the DNA is left out and the CDR3 is given as listed by TCRdb.

Exclusion criteria comprised uncontrolled infection, other autoimmune disease, pregnancy or lactation. Both ends counted, the CDR3 spans 15 residues. Germline lookup yields CDR1 SGHAT and CDR2 FQNNGV. The chain joins TRBV11-2 to TRBJ1-5; no DNA check was done on the table's D call, TRBD1. Sequencing was performed on peripheral blood or thyroid tissue (not recorded which). This sequence was found in a woman younger than 35 with Graves' hyperthyroidism. The CDR3 protein is CASSEDTYSNQPQHS.